What follows is one TCR beta chain and its context. The length of the CDR3 is 13 residues. Germline loops: CDR1 SGDLS, CDR2 YYNGEE. Trimming removed 1 base at V and 1 base at J, with 5 bases between. The data originate from a study of OX40 agonist ivuxolimab in advanced cancers. Study context: Partial responses were observed in three patients, of whom one had hepatocellular carcinoma and two had cutaneous melanoma.

Sequencing used immunoSEQ multiplex PCR; TCRdb keeps in-frame clones, though not all of them. Among 98,000 or so clones, approximately 95% were seen once, and the ten largest hold approximately 0.18%. This rearrangement joins TRBV9 to TRBJ1-1, with D unresolved. The receptor comes from an adult with an advanced solid tumor such as melanoma, head and neck, liver or kidney cancer. Sequencing used CD4+ or CD8+ T cells sorted from blood, obtained in a trial of the OX40 agonist ivuxolimab. CDR3 sequence: CASSVRPNTEAFF. DNA for the CDR3: TGTGCCAGCAGCGTACGTCCGAACACTGAAGCTTTCTTT.